The clone carrying this TCR beta chain was seen ten or more times. Its antigen remains unknown. The data are from a study of T cells in Graves' hyperthyroidism and ophthalmopathy. Study-wide findings and caveats: Most thyroid clonotypes expanded above 0.001 were also detected in blood. Ophthalmopathy was told apart from stable hyperthyroidism by a 13 V-J model. With a median lead of approximately six months before onset, the model predicted ophthalmopathy.

Germline CDR1 reads MNHNS; CDR2 reads SASEGT. The CDR3 totals 15 residues. Deletions cut 2 bases from V and 2 bases from J, with 13 bases between. From RNA transcripts, TCR beta CDR3 regions were amplified. The TCR CDR3 first-round RT-PCR relied on the HTBI primer set. TCRdb processed the multiplex PCR reads anew with MiXCR; each CDR3 protein has one entry. The table records 610,000 or so distinct CDR3 sequences, 46% of them present only once. This TCR was recovered from a woman between 18 and 29 years old with Graves' hyperthyroidism. Sequenced input: peripheral blood or thyroid tissue (not recorded which). The J gene is TRBJ2-7, the V gene TRBV6-1; no reliable D call. CDR3: CASSETWQVAYEQYF. CDR3 DNA sequence: TGTGCCAGCAGTGAAACTTGGCAGGTGGCCTACGAGCAGTACTTC.